Following are 21 T cell receptor beta chains from one sample sequenced in a study of cytomegalovirus exposure and HLA in healthy donors. Vbeta (60) and Jbeta (13) primers were used in the PCR. The method was immunoSEQ multiplex PCR; TCRdb's version includes in-frame clones alone and lacks a portion of them. The sample lists 200,000 or so clones; 70% to 85% were seen once. Sequences were obtained from PBMCs. Receptors were obtained from a boy between 2 and 10 years old in good health and CMV-seronegative.

The chain combines TRBV2 with TRBJ2-7; D might be TRBD2 (6 bases). In germline, CDR1 is SNHLY, CDR2 FYNNEI. V lost 3 bases to trimming and J lost 3 bases, with 12 bases between them. This CDR3 is 14 amino acids long. Here the CDR3 reads CASSDQRVGYEQYF. The CDR3 nucleotides read TGTGCCAGCAGTGACCAGCGGGTAGGCTACGAGCAGTACTTC.

The gene calls are TRBV5-4 and TRBJ2-3, with TRBD2 matching over 10 bases. Germline loops: CDR1 SGHNT, CDR2 YYREEE (reference sequence). The CDR3 spans 16 residues. V was clipped by 4 bases and J by 2 bases; unmatched bases: 7. CDR3 DNA sequence: TGTGCCAGCAGCGGTGGGGGGACTAGCGCCACAGATACGCAGTATTTT. Its protein product is CASSGGGTSATDTQYF.

The chain has TRBV6-6 and TRBJ1-2, with unresolved D. In germline, CDR1 is MNHNY, CDR2 SVGAGI (reference sequence). Between the trimmed V and J ends, which lost 6 bases and 8 bases, there was a span of 19 bases. The CDR3 runs to 14 residues. The CDR3 loop reads CASSLPGLSHGYTF. The CDR3 bases are TGTGCCAGCAGCCTTCCGGGGTTGAGCCACGGCTACACCTTC.

This clone has only one observation. The genes are TRBV9 and TRBJ1-4, with D perhaps TRBD1 (5 bases). The germline V and J ends were trimmed by 2 bases and 8 bases, with 16 bases remaining between them. The germline V gene has CDR1 SGDLS and CDR2 YYNGEE. This CDR3 contains 15 residues. DNA of the CDR3: TGTGCCAGCAGCGTCGGGGGGGGAAGCGGGGAAAAACTGTTTTTT. Protein product: CASSVGGGSGEKLFF.

V gene TRBV9 combines with J gene TRBJ1-1; D is unclear. The germline gives CDR1 SGDLS, CDR2 YYNGEE. The CDR3 extends over 14 amino acids. Trimming took off 2 bases at V and 5 bases at J, with 13 bases between the two ends. The CDR3 nucleotides read TGTGCCAGCAGCGTTGCTCCCATGAGAACTGAAGCTTTCTTT. Protein sequence: CASSVAPMRTEAFF.

This clone appeared once. This chain uses TRBV6-1 with TRBJ1-1, with D possibly TRBD1 on 5 matching bases. V shed 7 bases and J shed 5 bases, with 8 bases lying between them. The CDR3 extends over 11 amino acids. CDR1 is MNHNS, CDR2 SASEGT, per germline. CDR3 sequence (DNA): TGTGCCAGCACTCAGGGTACTGAAGCTTTCTTT. Translated, it gives CASTQGTEAFF.

The gene calls are TRBV19 and TRBJ1-5, with D possibly TRBD1 on 5 matching bases. This CDR3 region has 16 residues. In germline, CDR1 is LNHDA, CDR2 SQIVND (reference sequence). The V end lost 5 bases, the J end lost 0 bases, and 14 bases lay between the germline ends. This CDR3 reads CASSWRQGHSNQPQHF. The DNA for the CDR3 is TGTGCCAGTAGTTGGCGGCAGGGCCATAGCAATCAGCCCCAGCATTTT.

This clone was observed a handful of times. The CDR3 DNA follows: TGTGCCAGCAGTAACGACAGGTTAGGGTCACCCCTCCACTTT. Amino acids: CASSNDRLGSPLHF. V is TRBV6-5 and J is TRBJ1-6; D possibly corresponds to TRBD1 (6 bases). V was cut by 5 bases and J by 10 bases, with 15 bases left in between. The CDR3 length is 14 residues. Germline CDR1 reads MNHEY; CDR2 reads SVGAGI.

This rearrangement joins TRBV18 to TRBJ1-2, with 7 bases matching TRBD1. The CDR3 runs to 15 residues. CDR1 and CDR2 (germline): KGHSH, LQKENI. V trimming: 1 base; J trimming: 6 bases; junction bases outside the gene matches: 8. CDR3 DNA: TGTGCCAGCTCACCACTCTCAGGGACAGAAAATGGCTACACCTTC. Encoded protein: CASSPLSGTENGYTF.

The chain combines TRBV5-5 with TRBJ1-2; unclear D gene. The V end was cut by 6 bases, the J end by 2 bases, with 17 bases between. In germline, CDR1 is SGHKS, CDR2 YYEKEE (reference sequence). This CDR3 region has 15 residues. CDR3 in amino acids: CASTSAGVANYGYTF. In DNA form, the CDR3 reads TGTGCCAGCACCTCCGCCGGGGTTGCCAACTATGGCTACACCTTC.

This chain joins TRBV5-1 and TRBJ2-3, with D hard to call. From germline, CDR1 is SGHRS and CDR2 YFSETQ. The CDR3 loop spans 14 amino acids. Trimming stripped 4 bases from V and 7 bases from J, with 16 bases between. The CDR3 reads CASSPNPSVNTQYF. In nucleotides, the CDR3 is TGCGCCAGCAGCCCTAACCCGTCCGTGAATACGCAGTATTTT.

CDR3 sequence reads: CASSLLDRVHGGYTF. CDR3 nucleotide sequence: TGTGCCAGTAGTCTCCTGGACAGGGTCCACGGGGGCTACACCTTC. This sequence joins TRBV19 and TRBJ1-2; 8 bases match TRBD1. J was trimmed by 8 bases and V by 5 bases; bases with no gene match: 13. Germline V lookup: CDR1 LNHDA, CDR2 SQIVND (reference sequence). This CDR3 has 15 amino acids.

This rearrangement joins TRBV4-1 to TRBJ2-3, with D possibly being TRBD1 (5 bases). Per the germline V gene, CDR1 is MGHRA and CDR2 is YSYEKL. V was pared by 1 base and J by 3 bases, with 17 bases between. The CDR3 covers 17 residues. The chain's CDR3 is CASSQGPFKGQTDTQYF. The CDR3 nucleotides are TGCGCCAGCAGCCAAGGGCCCTTTAAGGGGCAGACAGATACGCAGTATTTT.

The chain uses TRBV7-2 and TRBJ2-1; 7 bases agree with TRBD2. The V gene's germline CDR1 is SGHTA and CDR2 FQGNSA. V shed 5 bases and J 5 bases; nucleotides not matched to a gene: 12. This CDR3 comprises 16 residues. The CDR3 DNA reads as TGTGCCAGCAGCCAATCCGGGACTATACCAAACAATGAGCAGTTCTTC. Translation gives CASSQSGTIPNNEQFF. The entire variable domain, with the rest obtained from reference TRBV7-2 and TRBJ2-1, is as follows: GAGVSQSPSNKVTEKGKDVELRCDPISGHTALYWYRQSLGQGLEFLIYFQGNSAPDKSGLPSDRFSAERTGGSVSTLTIQRTQQEDSAVYLCASSQSGTIPNNEQFFGPGTRLTVL.

The chain is built from TRBV6-5 and TRBJ1-2; D possibly corresponds to TRBD1 (5 bases). Trimming took off 6 bases at V and 2 bases at J, with 10 bases between the two ends. The CDR3 contains 13 residues. Germline V lookup: CDR1 MNHEY, CDR2 SVGAGI. The CDR3 loop reads CASSWTSNYGYTF. The CDR3 DNA follows: TGTGCCAGCAGCTGGACAAGCAACTATGGCTACACCTTC.

This sequence joins TRBV5-4 and TRBJ2-7; TRBD1 matches 7 bases. Germline lookup yields CDR1 SGHNT and CDR2 YYREEE (reference sequence). CDR3 length equals 12 residues. The V segment lost 4 bases and the J segment 6 bases; nucleotides outside the gene matches: 4. This CDR3 is CASSIDRVEQYF. CDR3 nucleotides: TGTGCCAGCAGCATCGACAGGGTCGAGCAGTACTTC.

A note on this clone: Different DNA sequences within this sample yield the same CDR3. The chain carries TRBV7-6 and TRBJ1-6, with 8 bases lining up with TRBD1. This CDR3 is 16 amino acids long. Germline values: CDR1 SGHVS, CDR2 FNYEAQ. V lost 4 bases to trimming and J lost 6 bases; unmatched junction nucleotides: 8. This CDR3 reads CASSSGTGLSNSPLHF. CDR3 nucleotides: TGTGCCAGCAGCTCCGGGACAGGACTTAGTAATTCACCCCTCCACTTT.

This clone turned up a few times. The genes are TRBV29-1 and TRBJ2-1; the match to TRBD2 covers 7 bases. V lost 7 bases, J lost 4 bases, and 7 bases stayed unmatched. This CDR3 contains 13 residues. Germline V gene data show CDR1 as SQVTM and CDR2 as ANQGSEA. This chain's CDR3 is CSALLAGYNEQFF. The CDR3 DNA is TGCAGCGCTCTGTTAGCGGGTTACAATGAGCAGTTCTTC.

The J gene is TRBJ2-3, the V gene TRBV9; D perhaps matches TRBD2 (5 bases). Germline CDR1 and CDR2: SGDLS and YYNGEE. The V end was cut by 4 bases, the J end by 4 bases, with 16 bases between. The CDR3 length is 15 residues. Written as DNA, the CDR3 is TGTGCCAGCAGCCTCCTGGGGAGCGCACCAGATACGCAGTATTTT. It translates to CASSLLGSAPDTQYF.

The gene calls are TRBV7-3 and TRBJ1-2, with D possibly TRBD1 on 6 matching bases. There are 13 residues in the CDR3. Germline V gene data show CDR1 as SGHTA and CDR2 as FQGTGA. V lost 0 bases and J lost 4, with 6 bases in between. CDR3 sequence (DNA): TGTGCCAGCAGCTTAACAGGGGGCTATGGCTACACCTTC. Residues: CASSLTGGYGYTF.

The chain recombines TRBV9 with TRBJ2-1; 8 bases line up with TRBD2. The CDR3 spans 15 residues. CDR1 SGDLS and CDR2 YYNGEE come from the germline V gene. With 6 bases clipped from V and 3 bases from J, the junction kept 8 bases outside the gene matches. The CDR3 coding sequence is TGTGCCAGCACCTCCGGGGGGGTTGGCTACAATGAGCAGTTCTTC. It codes for CASTSGGVGYNEQFF.